The 17 T cell receptor beta chains given below trace back to one sample, sequenced in a study of blood T cell repertoires in COVID-19. Repertoires were generated with immunoSEQ multiplex PCR, while TCRdb's copy carries only in-frame clones and drops some. This repertoire shows roughly 74,000 clones, approximately 90% found once; its top ten account for around 1%. The sample comprised PBMCs or T cells enriched from blood (not recorded which). These receptors all stem from a woman between 45 and 65 years old with acute COVID-19.

J is TRBJ1-2 and V is TRBV11-2, with 9 bases that match TRBD1. J gave up 8 bases and V 3 bases, and 10 bases lay outside the gene matches. CDR1 is SGHAT, CDR2 FQNNGV, per germline. This CDR3 spans 15 amino acids. In DNA, the CDR3 is TGTGCCAGCAGCTTGGGACCGGGACAGGGTTTGGGCTACACCTTC. Translating it yields CASSLGPGQGLGYTF.

The chain employs TRBV29-1 and TRBJ1-3, with 7 bases matching TRBD1. Germline CDR1 SQVTM, CDR2 ANQGSEA. The J segment lost 0 bases and the V segment lost 7 bases, leaving 6 bases of the junction unmatched. There are 14 residues in the CDR3. CDR3 coding DNA: TGCAGCGCCCGGGACAGCAGCTCTGGAAACACCATATATTTT. As protein: CSARDSSSGNTIYF.

This clone was counted between two and nine times. One end of the junction is discordant with germline, which a read error may explain. The chain combines TRBV27 with TRBJ2-7; 7 nucleotides agree with TRBD1. Per the germline V gene, CDR1 is MNHEY and CDR2 is SMNVEV (reference sequence). The CDR3 runs 13 residues. The CDR3 loop reads CASRRDSSYEQYF. As DNA, the CDR3 is TGTGCAAGCAGACGGGACAGCTCCTACGAGCAGTACTTC.

The V gene is TRBV6-6, the J gene TRBJ1-1, with D possibly being TRBD1 (5 bases). Germline V CDR1 and CDR2: MNHNY, SVGAGI (reference sequence). V lost 7 bases and J 5 bases, leaving 17 bases between the germline ends. The CDR3 spans 14 residues. The CDR3 sequence is CASTADGGRTEAFF. The CDR3 DNA follows: TGTGCCAGCACTGCCGACGGGGGTAGGACTGAAGCTTTCTTT.

This rearrangement joins TRBV6-1 to TRBJ2-7; weak D call: TRBD1 (6 bases). Germline V lookup: CDR1 MNHNS, CDR2 SASEGT. This CDR3 region has 15 residues. V lost 2 bases, J lost 1 base, and 12 bases lay in between. The CDR3 region has the DNA TGTGCCAGCAGTGAAATCCCGGACAGTTCCTACGAGCAGTACTTC. It encodes CASSEIPDSSYEQYF.

Written as DNA, the CDR3 is TGTGCCAGCAGCCCGCTAGCGGGAGCATCGGCCCTATATTACGAGCAGTACTTC. Translating gives CASSPLAGASALYYEQYF. The J gene is TRBJ2-7, the V gene TRBV3-1 (or the pseudogene TRBV3-2), with TRBD2 matching over 10 bases. This CDR3 contains 18 residues. Trimming at V came to 4 bases and at J to 4 bases, leaving 16 bases not matched to a gene. CDR1 and CDR2 from the germline V gene are LGHDT and YNNKEL (reference sequence).

DNA of the CDR3: TGTGCCAGCAACCGAGACACCTACTCCTACGAGCAGTACTTC. Translation: CASNRDTYSYEQYF. The genes are TRBV2 and TRBJ2-7, with D unresolved. Trimming took 7 bases from V and 0 from J, leaving 13 bases between them. Germline V lookup: CDR1 SNHLY, CDR2 FYNNEI. There are 14 residues in the CDR3.

The chain links TRBV24-1 to TRBJ1-1; the D is unclear. V lost 3 bases and J 7 bases, leaving 8 bases between the germline ends. This CDR3 has 12 amino acids. Per the germline V gene, CDR1 is KGHDR and CDR2 is SFDVKD. The CDR3 DNA sequence: TGTGCCACCAGTGATGGAACTAGTGAAGCTTTCTTT. Amino acid sequence: CATSDGTSEAFF.

The CDR3 sequence is CASSPLTSGRADTQYF. The CDR3 DNA reads TGTGCCAGCAGCCCCTTGACTAGCGGGAGGGCCGATACGCAGTATTTT. The chain couples TRBV7-3 to TRBJ2-3; TRBD2 matches 14 bases. The germline gives CDR1 SGHTA, CDR2 FQGTGA. J lost 6 bases, V lost 5 bases, and 7 bases had no gene match. The CDR3 runs to 16 residues. Full variable domain (remainder filled in from reference TRBV7-3 and TRBJ2-3): GAGVSQTPSNKVTEKGKYVELRCDPISGHTALYWYRQSLGQGPEFLIYFQGTGAADDSGLPNDRFFAVRPEGSVSTLKIQRTERGDSAVYLCASSPLTSGRADTQYFGPGTRLTVL.

The CDR3 here is CAWSVSRSSYEQYF. The CDR3 region has the DNA TGTGCCTGGAGTGTCTCAAGGAGCTCCTACGAGCAGTACTTC. This chain joins TRBV30 and TRBJ2-7; no clear D. Germline V gene data show CDR1 as GTSNPN and CDR2 as SVGIG (reference sequence). V shed 0 bases and J shed 0 bases, with 9 bases lying between them. There are 14 residues in the CDR3.

This clone was observed a handful of times. The chain recombines TRBV27 with TRBJ2-1; 7 nucleotides match TRBD1. This CDR3 spans 15 amino acids. Germline V CDR1 and CDR2: MNHEY, SMNVEV (reference sequence). Trimming took 4 bases from V and 8 from J; bases not matched to a gene: 11. CDR3 residues: CASSSWTGRGDEQFF. Written as DNA, the CDR3 is TGTGCCAGCAGTTCCTGGACAGGACGGGGCGATGAGCAGTTCTTC.

The rearrangement uses TRBV7-3 and TRBJ2-3, with 8 positions matching TRBD1. Germline loops: CDR1 SGHTA, CDR2 FQGTGA. The CDR3 is 15 amino acids. With V trimmed by 4 bases and J by 2 bases, 5 bases remained unmatched. In DNA form, the CDR3 reads TGTGCCAGCAGCTCACGGACAGGGCCCACAGATACGCAGTATTTT. Translation gives CASSSRTGPTDTQYF.

The chain couples TRBV27 to TRBJ2-7, with 7 bases lining up with TRBD1. There are 13 residues in the CDR3. The junction had 7 bases not matched to a gene; V was cut back by 3 bases and J by 8 bases. CDR1 MNHEY and CDR2 SMNVEV come from the germline V gene (reference sequence). The CDR3 loop is CASSFRQGEKQYF. DNA of the CDR3: TGTGCCAGCAGTTTCCGACAGGGAGAGAAGCAGTACTTC.

The chain recombines TRBV30 with TRBJ1-5; 10 bases agree with TRBD1. Germline lookup yields CDR1 GTSNPN and CDR2 SVGIG (reference sequence). The CDR3 is made up of 13 amino acids. With V trimmed by 4 bases and J by 6 bases, 3 bases remained unmatched. The CDR3 nucleotides read TGTGCCTGGACTCGGGACAGGGGTCAGCCCCAGCATTTT. This translates into CAWTRDRGQPQHF. Drawing the rest from reference TRBV30 and TRBJ1-5, the complete variable domain is SQTIHQWPATLVQPVGSPLSLECTVEGTSNPNLYWYRQAAGRGLQLLFYSVGIGQISSEVPQNLSASRPQDRQFILSSKKLLLSDSGFYLCAWTRDRGQPQHFGDGTRLSIL.

V is TRBV7-3 and J is TRBJ2-2; TRBD2 aligns across 10 bases. Germline V gene lookup returns CDR1 SGHTA and CDR2 FQGTGA. The CDR3 runs 14 residues. The junction had 8 bases not matched to a gene; V was cut back by 9 bases and J by 7 bases. CDR3 nucleotides: TGTGCCAGTAGGGCTAGCGGGAGTTACGGGGAGCTGTTTTTT. Translated, it gives CASRASGSYGELFF.

CDR3 sequence (DNA): TGTGCCAGCAGGATGGGGGGTAGCGGTTTCTCCTACGAGCAGTACTTC. Its translation: CASRMGGSGFSYEQYF. The rearrangement joins TRBV5-5 to TRBJ2-7; D possibly corresponds to TRBD2 (6 bases). Germline CDR1 and CDR2: SGHKS and YYEKEE (reference sequence). There are 16 residues in the CDR3. The V end was cut by 5 bases, the J end by 0 bases, with 18 bases between.

V and J are TRBV7-2 and TRBJ2-7; the D gene is possibly TRBD2 (6 bases). Trimming removed 2 bases at V and 2 bases at J, with 10 bases between. The CDR3 loop spans 14 amino acids. CDR1 is SGHTA and CDR2 is FQGNSA in the germline V gene. The CDR3 DNA reads TGTGCCAGCAGCTTACGGCGGGGACCCTACGAGCAGTACTTC. It encodes CASSLRRGPYEQYF.